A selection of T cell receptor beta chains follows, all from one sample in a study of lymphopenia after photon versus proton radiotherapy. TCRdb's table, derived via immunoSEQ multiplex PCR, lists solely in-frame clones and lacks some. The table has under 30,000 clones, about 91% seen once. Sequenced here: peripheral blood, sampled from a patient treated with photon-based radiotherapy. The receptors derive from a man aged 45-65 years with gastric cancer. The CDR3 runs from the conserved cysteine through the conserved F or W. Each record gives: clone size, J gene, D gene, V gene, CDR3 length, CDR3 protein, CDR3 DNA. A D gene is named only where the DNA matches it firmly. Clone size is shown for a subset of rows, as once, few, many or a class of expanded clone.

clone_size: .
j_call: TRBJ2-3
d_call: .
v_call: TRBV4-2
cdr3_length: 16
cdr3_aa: CASSQVGGTSTDTQYF
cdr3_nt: TGTGCCAGCAGCCAAGTAGGGGGGACTAGCACAGATACGCAGTATTTT

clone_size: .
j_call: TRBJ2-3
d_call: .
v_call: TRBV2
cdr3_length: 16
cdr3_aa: CASSELVNQGQDTQYF
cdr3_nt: TGTGCCAGCAGTGAACTTGTGAATCAAGGGCAAGATACGCAGTATTTT

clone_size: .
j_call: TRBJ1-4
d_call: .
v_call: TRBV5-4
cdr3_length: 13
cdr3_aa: CASSLQGDEKLFF
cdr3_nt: TGTGCCAGCAGCTTGCAGGGAGACGAAAAACTGTTTTTT

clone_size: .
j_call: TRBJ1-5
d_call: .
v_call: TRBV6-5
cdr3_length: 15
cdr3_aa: CASRPIQGGNQPQHF
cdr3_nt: TGTGCCAGCAGACCGATCCAGGGAGGCAATCAGCCCCAGCATTTT

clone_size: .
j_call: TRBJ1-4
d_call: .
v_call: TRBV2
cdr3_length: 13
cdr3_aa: CASSEVRGEKLFF
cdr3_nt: TGTGCCAGCAGTGAAGTACGGGGGGAAAAACTGTTTTTT

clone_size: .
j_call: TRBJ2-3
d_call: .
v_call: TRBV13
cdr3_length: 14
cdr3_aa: CASSTGTHTDTQYF
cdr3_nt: TGTGCCAGCAGCACCGGGACTCATACAGATACGCAGTATTTT

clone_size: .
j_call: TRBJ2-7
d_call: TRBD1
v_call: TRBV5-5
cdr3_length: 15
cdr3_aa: CASSPRQGLTYEQYF
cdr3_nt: TGTGCCAGCAGCCCCCGACAGGGGTTGACCTACGAGCAGTACTTC

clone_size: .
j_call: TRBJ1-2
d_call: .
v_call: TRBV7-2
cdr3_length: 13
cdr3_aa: CASSSTTGYGYTF
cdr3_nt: TGTGCCAGCAGCTCGACGACAGGCTATGGCTACACCTTC

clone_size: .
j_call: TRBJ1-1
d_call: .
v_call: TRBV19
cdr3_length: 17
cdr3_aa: CASSIETPIRWGKEAFF
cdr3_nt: TGTGCCAGTAGTATAGAAACACCCATCCGGTGGGGGAAGGAAGCTTTCTTT

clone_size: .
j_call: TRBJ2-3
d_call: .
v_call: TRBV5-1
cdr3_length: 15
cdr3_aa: CASSLNPTTSDTQYF
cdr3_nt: TGCGCCAGCAGCTTGAACCCCACTACTTCAGATACGCAGTATTTT

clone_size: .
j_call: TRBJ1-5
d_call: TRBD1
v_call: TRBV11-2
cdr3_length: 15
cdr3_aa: CASSLVPGQNQPQHF
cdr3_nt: TGTGCCAGCAGCTTAGTTCCGGGACAGAATCAGCCCCAGCATTTT

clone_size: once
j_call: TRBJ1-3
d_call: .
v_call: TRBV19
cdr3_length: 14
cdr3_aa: CASSMGVSGNTIYF
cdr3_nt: TGTGCCAGTAGTATGGGCGTTTCTGGAAACACCATATATTTT

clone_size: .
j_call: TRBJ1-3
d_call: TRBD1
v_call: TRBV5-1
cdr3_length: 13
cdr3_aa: CASTQGRGNTIYF
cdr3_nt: TGCGCCAGCACACAGGGGCGTGGAAACACCATATATTTT

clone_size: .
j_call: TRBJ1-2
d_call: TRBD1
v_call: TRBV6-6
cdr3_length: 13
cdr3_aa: CASSYDRDYGYTF
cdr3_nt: TGTGCCAGCAGTTACGACAGGGACTACGGCTACACCTTC

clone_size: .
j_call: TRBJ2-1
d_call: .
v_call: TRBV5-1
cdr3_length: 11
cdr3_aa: CASSSYNEQFF
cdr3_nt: TGCGCCAGCAGTAGTTACAATGAGCAGTTCTTC

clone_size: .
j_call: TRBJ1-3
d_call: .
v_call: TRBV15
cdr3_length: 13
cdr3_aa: CATSRGGDSGIYF
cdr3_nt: TGTGCCACCAGCAGAGGGGGGGACTCTGGCATATATTTT

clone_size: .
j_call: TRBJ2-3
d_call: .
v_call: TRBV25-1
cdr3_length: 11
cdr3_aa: CASSATDTQYF
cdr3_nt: TGTGCCAGCAGTGCAACAGATACGCAGTATTTT

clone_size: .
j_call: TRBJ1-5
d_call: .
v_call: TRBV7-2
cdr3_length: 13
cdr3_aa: CASSLNSYQPQHF
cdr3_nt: TGTGCCAGCAGCTTAAATTCTTATCAGCCCCAGCATTTT

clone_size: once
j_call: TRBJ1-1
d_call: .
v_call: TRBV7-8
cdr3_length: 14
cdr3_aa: CASSVRRLGSEAFF
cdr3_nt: TGTGCCAGCAGCGTCCGACGTCTGGGGTCTGAAGCTTTCTTT

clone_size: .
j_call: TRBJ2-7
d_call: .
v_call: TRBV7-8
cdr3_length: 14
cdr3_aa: CASSEGGRAYEQYF
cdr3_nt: TGTGCCAGCAGCGAGGGGGGGCGGGCCTACGAGCAGTACTTC

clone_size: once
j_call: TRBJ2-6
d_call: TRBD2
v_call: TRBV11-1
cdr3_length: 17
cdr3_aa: CASSPGSGGTGANVLTF
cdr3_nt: TGTGCCAGCAGCCCCGGCAGCGGGGGTACTGGGGCCAACGTCCTGACTTTC

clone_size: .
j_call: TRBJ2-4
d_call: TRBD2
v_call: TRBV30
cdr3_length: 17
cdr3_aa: CAWNNPRGGRAKNIQYF
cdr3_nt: TGTGCCTGGAATAATCCCCGGGGAGGGCGAGCCAAAAACATTCAGTACTTC

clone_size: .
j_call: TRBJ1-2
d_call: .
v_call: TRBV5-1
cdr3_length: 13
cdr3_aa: CASSLAGEYGYTF
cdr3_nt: TGCGCCAGCAGCTTGGCAGGGGAGTATGGCTACACCTTC

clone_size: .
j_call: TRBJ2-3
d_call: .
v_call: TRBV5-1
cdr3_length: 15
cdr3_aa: CASSLIEVGTDTQYF
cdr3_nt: TGCGCCAGCAGCTTGATTGAGGTGGGCACAGATACGCAGTATTTT

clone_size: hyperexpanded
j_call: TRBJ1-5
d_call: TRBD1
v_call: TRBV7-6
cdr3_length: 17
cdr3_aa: CASSPQGARFSNQPQHF
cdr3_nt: TGTGCCAGCAGCCCCCAGGGGGCTCGTTTTAGCAATCAGCCCCAGCATTTT

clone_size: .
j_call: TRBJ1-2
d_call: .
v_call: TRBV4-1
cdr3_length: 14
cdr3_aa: CASSQDRGAYGYTF
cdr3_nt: TGCGCCAGCAGCCAAGACCGAGGCGCCTATGGCTACACCTTC

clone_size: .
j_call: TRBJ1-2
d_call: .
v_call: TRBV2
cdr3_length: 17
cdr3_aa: CASSQDSTWGTNYGYTF
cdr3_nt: TGTGCCAGCAGTCAGGACAGTACGTGGGGTACTAACTATGGCTACACCTTC